These 10 T cell receptor beta chains share one sample of origin, sequenced in a study of human T cells and chemical hapten exposure. Documented time point: patch test 1, 2 weeks after DPC sensitization. Stated treatment: therapeutic diphenylcyclopropenone sensitization with weekly scalp DPC. Each CDR3 protein gets one entry after TCRdb re-called the RACE reads with MiXCR. Among 79,000 or so distinct CDR3 sequences listed, around a third were seen once. The sample here was whole blood, taken in connection with sensitization to the hapten diphenylcyclopropenone (DPC). Receptor source: a middle-aged man with alopecia areata. Some clones in this sample may be carry-over from other donors' samples.

The chain links TRBV27 to TRBJ2-2; D unresolved. CDR1 and CDR2 from the germline V gene are MNHEY and SMNVEV (reference sequence). The CDR3 is 14 amino acids. Trimming took off 2 bases at V and 1 base at J, with 5 bases between the two ends. CDR3 protein: CASSLKQNTGELFF. The DNA of the CDR3 is TGTGCCAGCAGTTTAAAGCAGAACACCGGGGAGCTGTTTTTT.

The chain couples TRBV20-1 to TRBJ2-7; a weak D match, TRBD2 (6 bases). CDR3 length: 12 residues. Germline lookup yields CDR1 DFQATT and CDR2 SNEGSKA (reference sequence). V dropped 3 bases and J dropped 5 bases, with 11 bases sitting between them. CDR3 sequence reads: CSASSGLDEQYF. CDR3 DNA sequence: TGCAGTGCTAGTTCGGGACTGGACGAGCAGTACTTC.

This clonotype was seen more than once but under ten times. The chain is built from TRBV2 and TRBJ2-1; a possible D gene is TRBD2 (6 bases). In germline, CDR1 is SNHLY, CDR2 FYNNEI. The V and J ends lost 7 bases and 8 bases respectively, with 18 bases between them. The CDR3 extends over 14 amino acids. CDR3 in amino acids: CASKSTGDLHEQFF. CDR3 bases: TGTGCCAGCAAATCAACGGGAGACCTTCATGAGCAGTTCTTC. The whole variable domain, remainder taken from reference TRBV2 and TRBJ2-1, is EPEVTQTPSHQVTQMGQEVILRCVPISNHLYFYWYRQILGQKVEFLVSFYNNEISEKSEIFDDQFSVERPDGSNFTLKIRSTKLEDSAMYFCASKSTGDLHEQFFGPGTRLTVL.

This clonotype turned up a few times. The chain employs TRBV15 and TRBJ2-3, with TRBD2 matching 10 bases. Germline CDR1 is LNHNV and CDR2 is YYDKDF (reference sequence). The V gene end was trimmed by 6 bases and the J gene end by 5 bases; junction bases not matched to a gene: 17. The CDR3 length is 18 residues. The CDR3: CATRGGGNWASGRDTQYF. As DNA, the CDR3 is TGTGCCACCAGGGGAGGGGGGAATTGGGCTAGCGGGAGAGATACGCAGTATTTT.

This clonotype has a handful of counts. The chain recombines TRBV27 with TRBJ2-3; D call uncertain. The CDR3 loop spans 15 amino acids. V lost 6 bases and J lost 2, with 15 bases in between. In germline, CDR1 is MNHEY, CDR2 SMNVEV (reference sequence). The CDR3 sequence is CASSQWLALTDTQYF. CDR3 nucleotides: TGTGCCAGCAGCCAGTGGCTGGCCCTCACAGATACGCAGTATTTT.

The chain employs TRBV6-5 and TRBJ2-7; TRBD1 matches at 12 bases. V lost 2 bases to trimming and J lost 4 bases; unmatched junction nucleotides: 9. This CDR3 region has 17 residues. Per germline, CDR1 MNHEY and CDR2 SVGAGI. The CDR3 region is CASSYPRDRGRVYEQYF. Written as DNA, the CDR3 is TGTGCCAGCAGTTACCCGCGGGACAGGGGGCGAGTGTACGAGCAGTACTTC.

The V and J genes are TRBV18 and TRBJ2-3; TRBD1 aligns across 9 bases. Unmatched junction bases numbered 14, after V lost 5 bases and J lost 5 bases. Germline V gene data show CDR1 as KGHSH and CDR2 as LQKENI. The CDR3 extends over 17 amino acids. CDR3 DNA: TGTGCCAGCTCAACGCGAGGTGGACAGGGGCCGAGAGATACGCAGTATTTT. Encoded protein: CASSTRGGQGPRDTQYF.

This clonotype was counted a few times. This rearrangement joins TRBV28 to TRBJ1-1; maybe TRBD1 (6 bases). The V end was cut by 3 bases, the J end by 1 base, with 9 bases between. This CDR3 comprises 14 residues. In germline, CDR1 is MDHEN, CDR2 SYDVKM. The CDR3 spells CASSLLDRNTEAFF. The CDR3 DNA reads as TGTGCCAGCAGTTTGTTGGACAGGAACACTGAAGCTTTCTTT. Combining the CDR3 with reference TRBV28 and TRBJ1-1 gives the whole variable domain DVKVTQSSRYLVKRTGEKVFLECVQDMDHENMFWYRQDPGLGLRLIYFSYDVKMKEKGDIPEGYSVSREKKERFSLILESASTNQTSMYLCASSLLDRNTEAFFGQGTRLTVV.

Only a few counts were recorded for this clonotype. The CDR3 nucleotides read TGCAGTGCTAGAGATCTGCTAGCGGGAGAGTCCTACAATGAGCAGTTCTTC. This translates into CSARDLLAGESYNEQFF. The genes are TRBV20-1 and TRBJ2-1, with 10 nucleotides matching TRBD2. The CDR3 runs 17 residues. Germline loops: CDR1 DFQATT, CDR2 SNEGSKA (reference sequence). V lost 0 bases to trimming and J lost 1 base; unmatched junction nucleotides: 6.

The V gene is TRBV28, the J gene TRBJ2-7, with TRBD2 as a possible D gene (6 bases). Germline V gene data show CDR1 as MDHEN and CDR2 as SYDVKM. This CDR3 comprises 16 residues. Trimming left V 4 bases short and J 1 base short, with 17 bases between. DNA for the CDR3: TGTGCCAGCAGTTCCGCGGGGCAGGGAATTTCCTACGAGCAGTACTTC. Translating gives CASSSAGQGISYEQYF. The full variable domain, its missing parts supplied by reference TRBV28 and TRBJ2-7, is DVKVTQSSRYLVKRTGEKVFLECVQDMDHENMFWYRQDPGLGLRLIYFSYDVKMKEKGDIPEGYSVSREKKERFSLILESASTNQTSMYLCASSSAGQGISYEQYFGPGTRLTVT.